This is a list of T cell receptor beta chains from one sample in a study of radiation and T cells in renal cell carcinoma. Produced via immunoSEQ multiplex PCR; TCRdb's table is partial and in-frame only. The repertoire includes about 130,000 clones, about four fifths of them detected once, and 4.5% to 7% sits in the top ten. Sequenced material: blood, taken from a patient whose treatment included radiotherapy and nephrectomy. The receptors shown here come from a man in his fifties or sixties with renal cell carcinoma. Each CDR3 is given with its conserved first and last residue. Each record gives: V gene, J gene, D gene, clone size, CDR3 DNA, CDR3 protein. The D gene is left open where the match is weak. Where a row states a size, it is once, few, many or the class of an expanded clone; other rows omit it.

>TRBV6-5|TRBJ2-7|TRBD1|NA
TGTGCCAGCAGTTACTCGACAGGGGGTTGGGACGAGCAGTACTTC
CASSYSTGGWDEQYF
>TRBV5-1|TRBJ1-2|NA|NA
TGCGCCAGCAGCTTGGCACAGGGAGAGTATGGCTACACCTTC
CASSLAQGEYGYTF
>TRBV20-1|TRBJ2-1|NA|NA
TGCAGTGCTAGCACCTACAATGAGCAGTTCTTC
CSASTYNEQFF
>TRBV20-1|TRBJ1-1|NA|few
TGCAGTGCTAGGGGGACATCTCAAGCTTTCTTT
CSARGTSQAFF
>TRBV21-1|TRBJ1-6|NA|NA
TGTGCCAGCAGCAAAGACCAGGGACGCCAGGATAATTCACCCCTCCACTTT
CASSKDQGRQDNSPLHF
>TRBV19|TRBJ1-5|NA|NA
TGTGCCAGTAGTAATTCTGTGAGTCAGCCCCAGCATTTT
CASSNSVSQPQHF
>TRBV5-1|TRBJ2-7|NA|NA
TGCGCCAGCAGCATTGCGACAGGTTCCTACGAGCAGTACTTC
CASSIATGSYEQYF
>TRBV6-5|TRBJ1-2|NA|once
TGTGCCAGCAGTTACTTATCTACTGATGGCTACACCTTC
CASSYLSTDGYTF
>TRBV30|TRBJ2-7|TRBD1|NA
TGTGCCTGGAGTGACCGGGACAGGGGCTACGAGCAGTACTTC
CAWSDRDRGYEQYF
>TRBV10-3|TRBJ1-6|TRBD1|NA
TGTGCCATCGGACCGGGACAGGTTCAGAATTCACCCCTCCACTTT
CAIGPGQVQNSPLHF
>TRBV12-2|TRBJ2-1|NA|NA
TGTGCAAGTCGCCCACTAGCGGTTAACAATGAGCAGTTCTTC
CASRPLAVNNEQFF
>TRBV7-9|TRBJ2-3|NA|NA
TGTGCCAGCAGCTGGGGAGGTGGCGATACGCAGTATTTT
CASSWGGGDTQYF
>TRBV19|TRBJ1-2|TRBD1|NA
TGCGCCAGTACCCCGCCGGGACAGGGGGCTCTCAACTATGGCTACACCTTC
CASTPPGQGALNYGYTF
>TRBV5-1|TRBJ1-1|NA|NA
TGCGCCAGCAGCTTTAACGTAGGGGACACTGAAGCTTTCTTT
CASSFNVGDTEAFF
>TRBV28|TRBJ2-2|NA|few
TGTGCCAGCAGTTTTGTCGACACCGGGGAGCTGTTTTTT
CASSFVDTGELFF
>TRBV5-1|TRBJ2-7|TRBD2|NA
TGCGCCTCACAAGAGGGCCTAGCGGGGGGCTACGAGCAGTACTTC
CASQEGLAGGYEQYF
>TRBV7-2|TRBJ2-7|NA|NA
TGTGCCAGCAGCCCCCTATTTTTGGGGGTCAGCTCCTACGAGCAGTACTTC
CASSPLFLGVSSYEQYF
>TRBV20-1|TRBJ2-3|NA|NA
TGCAGCCCATTCAGCGTGGATACGCAGTATTTT
CSPFSVDTQYF
>TRBV19|TRBJ2-2|NA|NA
TGTGCCAGCCGTCTAGAAGACAGGGGAGGGAGCACCGGGGAGCTGTTTTTT
CASRLEDRGGSTGELFF
>TRBV28|TRBJ1-5|NA|NA
TGTGCCAGCAGTTTATCGGTACTCGGTCAGCCCCAGCATTTT
CASSLSVLGQPQHF
>TRBV28|TRBJ1-4|TRBD1|NA
TGTGCCAGCAGTACCTATAGGACAGGGGATCATGAAAAACTGTTTTTT
CASSTYRTGDHEKLFF
>TRBV30|TRBJ2-3|NA|NA
TGTGCCTGGAGTGTCATTGATACGCAGTATTTT
CAWSVIDTQYF
>TRBV14|TRBJ2-3|NA|NA
TGTGCCAGCAGCGAGGCTTTCCATGGGGGAGATACGCAGTATTTT
CASSEAFHGGDTQYF
>TRBV7-6|TRBJ2-7|TRBD2|NA
TGTGCCAGCAGCTTAGCGCTAGGACCGTTAGCGGGGGGCTCCTACGAGCAGTACTTC
CASSLALGPLAGGSYEQYF
>TRBV7-7|TRBJ2-5|TRBD1|NA
TGTGCTAGCAGCACGGGACAGGGCGAGGGAAAGACCCAGTACTTC
CASSTGQGEGKTQYF
>TRBV9|TRBJ1-4|TRBD1|NA
TGTGCCAGCAACCGGGACAGAGATGAAAAACTGTTTTTT
CASNRDRDEKLFF
>TRBV5-1|TRBJ1-3|NA|NA
TGCGCCAGCAGCCAATCCCCTGGGGGACTTTCTGGAAACACCATATATTTT
CASSQSPGGLSGNTIYF
>TRBV18|TRBJ2-3|TRBD2|many
TGTGCCAGCTCGGGTAGGGACTATTCGGCAGATACGCAGTATTTT
CASSGRDYSADTQYF
>TRBV23-1|TRBJ1-2|NA|NA
TGCGCCAGCAGCCTCGGGACGGTATATGGCTACACCTTC
CASSLGTVYGYTF
>TRBV27|TRBJ2-1|NA|NA
TGTGCCAGCAGCCTACTTGGCAATGAGCAGTTCTTC
CASSLLGNEQFF
>TRBV30|TRBJ1-1|NA|few
TGTGCCTGGAGCAAGGGGAACACTGAAGCTTTCTTT
CAWSKGNTEAFF
>TRBV6-5|TRBJ2-7|NA|few
TGTGCCAGCAGTTACGGTGGGACCCCTCCTTACGAGCAGTACTTC
CASSYGGTPPYEQYF
>TRBV7-9|TRBJ2-2|TRBD2|NA
TGTGCCAGCAGCTTATCCGGGAGGGTCGTCGGGGAGCTGTTTTTT
CASSLSGRVVGELFF
>TRBV7-9|TRBJ2-1|NA|medium-sized
TGTGCCAGCAGCCTCTCGGGACGCAGCTCCTACAATGAGCAGTTCTTC
CASSLSGRSSYNEQFF
>TRBV5-4|TRBJ2-5|NA|NA
TGTGCCAGCAGCTTGGAAGAGACCCAGTACTTC
CASSLEETQYF
>TRBV2|TRBJ1-6|NA|NA
TGTGCCAGCAGTGAAGCCTTATCACCCCTCCACTTT
CASSEALSPLHF
>TRBV20-1|TRBJ1-1|NA|NA
TGCAGTGCTAGACGTTCTCCTGAAGCTTTCTTT
CSARRSPEAFF
>TRBV7-8|TRBJ2-7|NA|once
TGTGCCAGCAGCTTAGCCGGGCCCAGGTACGAGCAGTACTTC
CASSLAGPRYEQYF
>TRBV28|TRBJ2-4|NA|NA
TGTGCCAGCAGTTTCGGTAACAAAAACATTCAGTACTTC
CASSFGNKNIQYF
>TRBV19|TRBJ2-1|TRBD2|few
TGTGCCAGTAGTATAGAGGGAAGCGGGGGGATAGACAATGAGCAGTTCTTC
CASSIEGSGGIDNEQFF
>TRBV4-3|TRBJ2-5|TRBD2|NA
TGCGCCAGCAGCCAAGAAGGGAGCGGGGGGCTGGGGACCCAGTACTTC
CASSQEGSGGLGTQYF
>TRBV28|TRBJ2-7|NA|NA
TGTGCCAGCAGTCGAGAAGGGACCTCCTACGAGCAGTACTTC
CASSREGTSYEQYF
>TRBV5-4|TRBJ1-4|NA|NA
TGTGCCAGCGGGCGGGCTCCGGATGAAAAACTGTTTTTT
CASGRAPDEKLFF
>TRBV11-2|TRBJ1-5|TRBD1|NA
TGTGCCAGCAGTTACCAGGGGGATCAGCCCCAGCATTTT
CASSYQGDQPQHF
>TRBV6-5|TRBJ1-5|NA|NA
TGTGCCAGCAGGGCGGTGAGAGGGGCGCATCAGCCCCAGCATTTT
CASRAVRGAHQPQHF
>TRBV5-1|TRBJ2-5|NA|NA
TGCGCCAGCAGCTTTCAGGGTAGAGAGACCCAGTACTTC
CASSFQGRETQYF
>TRBV9|TRBJ2-7|NA|NA
TGTGCCAGCAGCGCCTCCCTTGGCGAGCAGTACTTC
CASSASLGEQYF
>TRBV7-8|TRBJ1-1|TRBD1|NA
TGTGCCAGCAGCCCCCACAGGGGCGAGGGCACTGAAGCTTTCTTT
CASSPHRGEGTEAFF
>TRBV2|TRBJ1-4|NA|NA
TGTGCCAGCAGTGCTATTCCAGGGGCAGAACTGTTTTTT
CASSAIPGAELFF
>TRBV18|TRBJ2-5|NA|NA
TGTGCCAGCACCTTCCAAGAGACCCAGTACTTC
CASTFQETQYF
>TRBV5-1|TRBJ1-1|NA|NA
TGCGCCAGCAGATTTGACAGAGTCGATGAAGCTTTCTTT
CASRFDRVDEAFF
>TRBV7-8|TRBJ2-1|TRBD1|NA
TGTGCCAGCAGCTCGGACAGGGTCTATGAGCAGTTCTTC
CASSSDRVYEQFF
>TRBV5-1|TRBJ2-7|NA|once
TGCGCCAGCAGTAATATGGGGGAAGGCTACGAGCAGTACTTC
CASSNMGEGYEQYF
>TRBV30|TRBJ2-1|TRBD2|NA
TGTGCCTGCAGCGGGGGGGCCTTGGATGAGCAGTTCTTC
CACSGGALDEQFF
>TRBV5-1|TRBJ1-1|NA|NA
TGCGCCAGCAGCGTAACCGGGTCAACGGGGCTCACTGAAGCTTTCTTT
CASSVTGSTGLTEAFF
>TRBV27|TRBJ2-6|NA|NA
TGTGCCAGCAGTCCAACGGACGCACGGGGGGCCAACGTCCTGACTTTC
CASSPTDARGANVLTF
>TRBV4-1|TRBJ2-1|NA|NA
TGCGCCAGCAGCCAAGATATCAGACTTGGGTCAAATGAGCAGTTCTTC
CASSQDIRLGSNEQFF
>TRBV14|TRBJ1-3|NA|few
TGTGCCAGCAGCGCTATTTTCTCTGGAAACACCATATATTTT
CASSAIFSGNTIYF